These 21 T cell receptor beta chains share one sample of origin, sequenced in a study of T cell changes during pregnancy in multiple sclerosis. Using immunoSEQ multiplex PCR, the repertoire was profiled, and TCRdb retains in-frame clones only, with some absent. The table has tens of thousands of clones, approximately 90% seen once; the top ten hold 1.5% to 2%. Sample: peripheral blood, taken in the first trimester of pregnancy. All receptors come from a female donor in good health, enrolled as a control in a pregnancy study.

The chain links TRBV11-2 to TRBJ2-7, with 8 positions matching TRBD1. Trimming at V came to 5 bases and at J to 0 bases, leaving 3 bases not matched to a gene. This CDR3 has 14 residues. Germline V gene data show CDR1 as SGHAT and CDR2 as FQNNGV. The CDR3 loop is CASSQDRASYEQYF. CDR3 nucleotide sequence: TGTGCCAGCAGCCAGGACAGGGCCTCCTACGAGCAGTACTTC.

The DNA for the CDR3 is TGCAGCGTTGCTGGGGGCTGGAACACTGAAGCTTTCTTT. This gives the protein CSVAGGWNTEAFF. The V call is TRBV29-1, the J call TRBJ1-1, with TRBD1 as a possible D gene (6 bases). CDR1 SQVTM and CDR2 ANQGSEA come from the germline V gene. This CDR3 spans 13 amino acids. V lost 4 bases and J 1 base, leaving 10 bases between the germline ends.

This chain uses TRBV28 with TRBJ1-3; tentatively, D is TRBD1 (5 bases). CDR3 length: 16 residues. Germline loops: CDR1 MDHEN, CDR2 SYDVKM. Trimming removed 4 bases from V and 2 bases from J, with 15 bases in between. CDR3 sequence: CASSSPETDAGNTIYF. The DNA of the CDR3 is TGTGCCAGCAGTTCCCCAGAGACAGACGCTGGAAACACCATATATTTT.

This CDR3 reads CASSQPGAIQPQHF. DNA of the CDR3: TGCGCCAGCAGCCAACCAGGGGCAATTCAGCCCCAGCATTTT. V usage is TRBV4-1 and J usage is TRBJ1-5; tentative D call: TRBD1 (6 bases). Germline CDR1 reads MGHRA; CDR2 reads YSYEKL. This CDR3 region has 14 residues. Trimming removed 2 bases from V and 6 bases from J, with 11 bases in between.

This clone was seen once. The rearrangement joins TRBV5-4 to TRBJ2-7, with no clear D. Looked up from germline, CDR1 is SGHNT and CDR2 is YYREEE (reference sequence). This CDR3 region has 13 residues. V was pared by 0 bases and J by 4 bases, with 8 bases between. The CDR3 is CASSLGQSYEQYF. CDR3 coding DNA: TGTGCCAGCAGCTTGGGTCAGTCGTACGAGCAGTACTTC.

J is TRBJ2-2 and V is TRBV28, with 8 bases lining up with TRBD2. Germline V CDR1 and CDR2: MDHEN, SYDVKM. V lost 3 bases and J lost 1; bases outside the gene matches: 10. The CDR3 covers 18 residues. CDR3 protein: CASSFPQGSGKNTGELFF. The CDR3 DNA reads TGTGCCAGCAGTTTCCCTCAGGGTAGCGGGAAGAACACCGGGGAGCTGTTTTTT.

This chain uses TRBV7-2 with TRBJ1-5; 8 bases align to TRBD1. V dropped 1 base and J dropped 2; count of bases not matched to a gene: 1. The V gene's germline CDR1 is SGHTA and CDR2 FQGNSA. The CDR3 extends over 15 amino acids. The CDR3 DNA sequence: TGTGCCAGCAGCTTAGTGGGACAGGGCAATCAGCCCCAGCATTTT. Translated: CASSLVGQGNQPQHF.

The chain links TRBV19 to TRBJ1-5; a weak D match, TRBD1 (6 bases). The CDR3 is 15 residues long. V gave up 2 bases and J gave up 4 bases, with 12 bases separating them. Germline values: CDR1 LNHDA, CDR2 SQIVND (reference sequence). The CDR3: CASSINPQGNQPQHF. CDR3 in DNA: TGTGCCAGTAGTATAAACCCACAGGGTAATCAGCCCCAGCATTTT.

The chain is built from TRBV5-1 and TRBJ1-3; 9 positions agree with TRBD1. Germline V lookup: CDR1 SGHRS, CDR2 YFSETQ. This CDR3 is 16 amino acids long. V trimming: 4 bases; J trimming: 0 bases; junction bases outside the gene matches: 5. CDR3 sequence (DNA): TGCGCCAGCAGCGGAGGACAGGGGTACTCTGGAAACACCATATATTTT. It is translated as CASSGGQGYSGNTIYF.

The CDR3 sequence: CASSGGQLGFGEQYF. DNA of the CDR3: TGTGCCAGCAGCGGAGGACAGTTGGGTTTCGGCGAGCAGTACTTC. The chain joins TRBV5-4 to TRBJ2-7; D is perhaps TRBD1 (6 bases). In germline, CDR1 is SGHNT, CDR2 YYREEE (reference sequence). V lost 4 bases and J lost 6, with 20 bases in between. This CDR3 spans 15 amino acids.

The CDR3 region is CASSRTVRPYEQYF. The CDR3 coding sequence is TGTGCCAGTAGTCGGACAGTGAGACCCTACGAGCAGTACTTC. The chain couples TRBV19 to TRBJ2-7; tentative D call: TRBD1 (6 bases). V lost 5 bases, J lost 2 bases, and 13 bases lay in between. Germline lookup yields CDR1 LNHDA and CDR2 SQIVND (reference sequence). There are 14 residues in the CDR3.

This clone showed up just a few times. The CDR3: CSHKRGETQYF. The CDR3 nucleotides are TGCAGCCACAAGAGAGGAGAGACCCAGTACTTC. The rearrangement uses TRBV29-1 and TRBJ2-5; no clear D. V was clipped by 8 bases and J by 4 bases, with 11 bases between them. Germline V CDR1 and CDR2: SQVTM, ANQGSEA. The CDR3 consists of 11 residues.

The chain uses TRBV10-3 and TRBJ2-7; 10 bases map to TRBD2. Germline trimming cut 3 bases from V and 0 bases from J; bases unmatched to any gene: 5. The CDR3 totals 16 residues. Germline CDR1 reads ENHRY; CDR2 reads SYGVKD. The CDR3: CAISDTGTSVSYEQYF. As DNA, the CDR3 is TGTGCCATCAGTGATACCGGGACTAGCGTCTCCTACGAGCAGTACTTC.

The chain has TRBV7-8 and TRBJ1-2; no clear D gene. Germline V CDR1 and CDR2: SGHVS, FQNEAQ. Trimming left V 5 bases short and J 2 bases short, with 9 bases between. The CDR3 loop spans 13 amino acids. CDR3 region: CASSHTQNYGYTF. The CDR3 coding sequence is TGTGCCAGCAGCCACACACAGAACTATGGCTACACCTTC.

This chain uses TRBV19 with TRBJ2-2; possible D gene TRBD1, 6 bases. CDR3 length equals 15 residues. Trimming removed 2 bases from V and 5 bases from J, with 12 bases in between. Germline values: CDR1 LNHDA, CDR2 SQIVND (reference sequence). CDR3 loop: CASSILGAITGELFF. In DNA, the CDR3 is TGTGCCAGTAGTATACTGGGGGCGATTACCGGGGAGCTGTTTTTT.

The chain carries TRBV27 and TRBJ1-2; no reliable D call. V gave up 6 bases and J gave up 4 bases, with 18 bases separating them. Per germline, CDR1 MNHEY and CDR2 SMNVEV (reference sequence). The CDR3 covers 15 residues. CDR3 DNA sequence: TGTGCCAGCAGACCCCTCCCGGCGGGCGGCTATGGCTACACCTTC. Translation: CASRPLPAGGYGYTF.

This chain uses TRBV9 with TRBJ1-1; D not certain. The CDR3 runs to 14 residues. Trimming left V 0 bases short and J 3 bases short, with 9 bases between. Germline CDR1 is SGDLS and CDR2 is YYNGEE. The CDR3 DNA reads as TGTGCCAGCAGCGTAGCTAGTCTCCACACTGAAGCTTTCTTT. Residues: CASSVASLHTEAFF.

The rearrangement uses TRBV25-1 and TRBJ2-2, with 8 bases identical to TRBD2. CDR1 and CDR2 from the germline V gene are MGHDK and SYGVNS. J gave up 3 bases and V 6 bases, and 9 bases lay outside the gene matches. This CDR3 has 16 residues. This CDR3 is CASSSGRGGYTGELFF. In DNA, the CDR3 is TGTGCCAGCAGCTCCGGGAGGGGCGGGTACACCGGGGAGCTGTTTTTT.

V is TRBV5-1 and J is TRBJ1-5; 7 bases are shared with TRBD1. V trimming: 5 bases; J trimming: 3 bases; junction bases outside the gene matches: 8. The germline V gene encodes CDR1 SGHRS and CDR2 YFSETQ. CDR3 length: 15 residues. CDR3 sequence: CASSLTGDDNQPQHF. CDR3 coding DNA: TGCGCCAGCAGTCTTACAGGGGACGACAATCAGCCCCAGCATTTT.

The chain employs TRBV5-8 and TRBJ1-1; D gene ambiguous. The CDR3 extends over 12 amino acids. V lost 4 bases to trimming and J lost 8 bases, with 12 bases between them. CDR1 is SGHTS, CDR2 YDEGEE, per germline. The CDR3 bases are TGTGCCAGCAGCGAAACGAAGAGCGAAGCTTTCTTT. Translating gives CASSETKSEAFF.

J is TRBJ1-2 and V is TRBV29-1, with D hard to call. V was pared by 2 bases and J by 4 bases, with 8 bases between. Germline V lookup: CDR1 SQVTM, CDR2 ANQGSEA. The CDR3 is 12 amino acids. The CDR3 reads CSVETGIYGYTF. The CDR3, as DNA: TGCAGCGTTGAAACCGGGATCTATGGCTACACCTTC.